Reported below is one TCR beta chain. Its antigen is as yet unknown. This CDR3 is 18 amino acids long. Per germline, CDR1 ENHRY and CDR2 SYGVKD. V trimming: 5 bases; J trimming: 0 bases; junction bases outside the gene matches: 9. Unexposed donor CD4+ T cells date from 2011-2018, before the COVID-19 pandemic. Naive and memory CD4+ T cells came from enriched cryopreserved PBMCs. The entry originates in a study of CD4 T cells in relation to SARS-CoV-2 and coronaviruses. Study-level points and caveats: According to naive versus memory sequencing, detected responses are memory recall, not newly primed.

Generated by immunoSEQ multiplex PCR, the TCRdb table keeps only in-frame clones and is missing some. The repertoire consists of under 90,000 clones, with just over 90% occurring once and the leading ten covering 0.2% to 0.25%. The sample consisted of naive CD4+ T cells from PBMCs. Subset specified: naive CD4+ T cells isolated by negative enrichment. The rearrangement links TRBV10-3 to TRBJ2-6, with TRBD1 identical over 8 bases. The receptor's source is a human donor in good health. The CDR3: CAISLQGVGFSGANVLTF. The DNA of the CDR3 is TGTGCCATCAGTTTACAGGGGGTGGGTTTCTCTGGGGCCAACGTCCTGACTTTC.